This TCR beta chain was sequenced during a study of T cell responses to AZD1222 COVID-19 vaccine. Whole-study results and caveats: Donors, mostly white British, included more females; clonal diversity was possibly underestimated.

Assay used: immunoSEQ multiplex PCR; TCRdb lists only in-frame clones, some missing. This sample yields about 150,000 clones, of which 85% to 95% are seen a single time; about 1.6% belongs to the top ten. On this clone itself: Its antigen is undetermined.

Germline V gives CDR1 KGHDR, CDR2 SFDVKD. The CDR3 is 15 amino acids. Trimming removed 3 bases at V and 1 base at J, with 10 bases between. The rearrangement uses TRBV24-1 and TRBJ2-3; tentatively, D is TRBD1 or TRBD2 (5 bases each). Sequences were derived from peripheral blood, sampled 28 days after the second AZD1222 dose. The clonotype comes from an adult who received the AZD1222 COVID-19 vaccine. The CDR3 loop reads CATSDPRDRTDTQYF. The CDR3 DNA sequence: TGTGCCACCAGTGATCCCCGGGACCGCACAGATACGCAGTATTTT.